The clone carrying this TCR beta chain was recorded at least ten times. Its specificity is not known. The source of the sample is a study of tumor-infiltrating lymphocytes in primary liver carcinoma. General observations from the study: It was observed that only about 7-24% of the top clones appeared in every one of the five tumor regions. It was in tumors, not blood, that the top-250-clone fraction was significantly higher (p = 0.039).

TCR beta cDNA came from about 0.45 ug total RNA, primed with a constant-region primer. Three nested multiplex PCR rounds, a slightly modified ARM-PCR, produced the libraries for TCR beta. In the first two PCR rounds, TRBV1-TRBV30 forward primers were paired with a C-beta reverse primer, and each round lasted around 10 cycles. TCRdb reanalysed the multiplex PCR reads using MiXCR and keeps one entry per CDR3 protein. The data contain 60,000 to 90,000 distinct CDR3 sequences, over 60% of them seen just once; the ten biggest clones take up 28%. Without any cell sorting, about 20-31 mg of bulk tissue yielded co-extracted RNA and DNA. Trimming removed 4 bases from V and 2 bases from J, with 16 bases in between. In germline, CDR1 is SGHTS, CDR2 YDEGEE. CDR3 length: 16 amino acids.

The chain is built from TRBV5-8 and TRBJ2-1; tentatively, D is TRBD2 (5 bases). This clonotype was sampled from a man between 35 and 55 years old with primary liver carcinoma and hepatitis B virus infection. Sample: liver tumor tissue from sampling region 4. Subset given: tumor region T4, right-lateral pole. DNA for the CDR3: TGTGCCAGCAGCCTCGGACTCTTTGGGGCCTACAATGAGCAGTTCTTC. This translates into CASSLGLFGAYNEQFF.